This entry lists 8 T cell receptor beta chains sequenced from one sample in a study of metastatic and nonmetastatic thyroid tumors. Treatment of any kind had been given to no patient before thyroid surgery. TCRdb reanalyzed the PCR reads via MiXCR. The top ten clones hold approximately 16% of a sample with over 50,000 clones, roughly 29% of them seen once. Sequenced input: blood. These receptor sequences come from a female donor with papillary thyroid cancer or a benign thyroid nodule (not recorded which). Some clones in this sample may be carry-over from other donors' samples.

This clone was seen a handful of times. The V call is TRBV2, the J call TRBJ1-2, with 8 bases fitting TRBD1. Germline CDR1 SNHLY, CDR2 FYNNEI. The CDR3 is made up of 11 amino acids. J lost 6 bases, V lost 11 bases, and 5 bases had no gene match. The chain's CDR3 is CAGGQGDGYTF. Written as DNA, the CDR3 is TGTGCCGGCGGACAGGGTGATGGCTACACCTTC.

The rearrangement joins TRBV7-9 to TRBJ1-2, with D tentatively TRBD1 (5 bases). V gave up 5 bases and J gave up 3 bases, with 13 bases separating them. The CDR3 covers 14 residues. CDR1 is SEHNR, CDR2 FQNEAQ, per germline (reference sequence). As DNA, the CDR3 is TGTGCCAGCAGCCCCGTATTAGGGGACTATGGCTACACCTTC. Its translation: CASSPVLGDYGYTF.

The chain couples TRBV20-1 to TRBJ2-7; 12 bases agree with TRBD2. Germline trimming cut 4 bases from V and 4 bases from J; bases unmatched to any gene: 11. In germline, CDR1 is DFQATT, CDR2 SNEGSKA (reference sequence). The CDR3 is made up of 16 amino acids. The CDR3 reads CSAMGLAGGPGYEQYF. Here the CDR3 DNA reads TGCAGTGCTATGGGGCTAGCGGGAGGGCCTGGTTACGAGCAGTACTTC.

The rearrangement joins TRBV28 to TRBJ2-3; TRBD1 aligns across 8 bases. CDR3 size: 15 residues. CDR1 is MDHEN and CDR2 is SYDVKM in the germline V gene. V shed 6 bases and J 4 bases; nucleotides not matched to a gene: 9. The CDR3: CASSNGQGRADTQYF. CDR3 coding DNA: TGTGCCAGCAGCAACGGACAGGGTCGGGCAGATACGCAGTATTTT.

This clone appeared a few times. This rearrangement joins TRBV6-5 to TRBJ2-7; D is uncertain. The length of the CDR3 is 16 residues. Germline CDR1 reads MNHEY; CDR2 reads SVGAGI. V was clipped by 5 bases and J by 3 bases, with 20 bases between them. CDR3 coding DNA: TGTGCCAGCAGTCCCTCGGACGGATTAATTCTCTACGAGCAGTACTTC. Translation: CASSPSDGLILYEQYF.

J is TRBJ2-1 and V is TRBV3-1, with D possibly being TRBD2 (5 bases). CDR1 and CDR2 (germline): LGHDT, YNNKEL (reference sequence). The CDR3 covers 14 residues. V was trimmed by 3 bases and J by 3 bases, leaving 9 bases between them. The CDR3 sequence: CASSHDGDYNEQFF. CDR3 sequence (DNA): TGTGCCAGCAGCCATGACGGGGACTACAATGAGCAGTTCTTC.

The CDR3 is CASSQAQGFGEKLFF. The CDR3 DNA sequence: TGCGCCAGCAGCCAAGCACAGGGATTTGGAGAAAAACTGTTTTTT. This sequence joins TRBV4-1 and TRBJ1-4; D is possibly TRBD1 (6 bases). Trimming pared 1 base from V and 8 bases from J, leaving 14 bases between. CDR3 size: 15 residues. The V gene's germline CDR1 is MGHRA and CDR2 YSYEKL.

This clone was detected only once. The rearrangement links TRBV9 to TRBJ1-1, with a possible D match to TRBD1 (5 bases). CDR1 SGDLS and CDR2 YYNGEE come from the germline V gene. V was shortened by 0 bases and J by 1 base, with 7 bases between the two germline ends. The CDR3 runs 14 residues. Written as DNA, the CDR3 is TGTGCCAGCAGCGTAGGGAGGGGGAACACTGAAGCTTTCTTT. Its translation: CASSVGRGNTEAFF.